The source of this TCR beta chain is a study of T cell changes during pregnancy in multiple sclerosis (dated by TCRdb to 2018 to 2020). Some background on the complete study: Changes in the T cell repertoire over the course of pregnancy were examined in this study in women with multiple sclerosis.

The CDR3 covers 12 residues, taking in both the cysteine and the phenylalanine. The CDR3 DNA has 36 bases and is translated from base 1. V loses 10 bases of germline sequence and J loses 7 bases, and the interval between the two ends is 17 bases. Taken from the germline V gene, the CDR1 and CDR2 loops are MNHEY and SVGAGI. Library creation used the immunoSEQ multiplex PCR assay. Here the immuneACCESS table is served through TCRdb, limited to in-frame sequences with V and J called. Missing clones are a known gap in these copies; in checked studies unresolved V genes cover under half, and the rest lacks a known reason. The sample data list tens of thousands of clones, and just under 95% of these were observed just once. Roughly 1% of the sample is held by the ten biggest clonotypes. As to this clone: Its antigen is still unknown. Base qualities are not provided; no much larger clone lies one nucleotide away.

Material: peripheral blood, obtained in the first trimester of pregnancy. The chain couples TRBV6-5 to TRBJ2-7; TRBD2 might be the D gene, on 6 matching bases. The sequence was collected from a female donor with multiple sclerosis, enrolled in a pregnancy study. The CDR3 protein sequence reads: CAILGTGGEQYF. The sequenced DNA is TGTGCCATCCTCGGGACCGGGGGTGAGCAGTACTTC.